Each of the 20 T cell receptor beta chains below was sequenced from the same sample in a study of response to subunit inactivated influenza vaccine. Using its own MiXCR run on the RT-PCR reads, TCRdb lists one record per CDR3 protein. The profile shows roughly 780,000 distinct CDR3 sequences, roughly 18% of them singletons. The material sequenced was PBMCs from blood, taken roughly 5 days after vaccination. The receptors were sampled from a man between 45 and 60 years old who received an inactivated influenza vaccine.

Remarks on this clonotype: One end of the junction is discordant with germline, which a read error may explain. This chain links TRBV2 with TRBJ2-7; 7 bases are shared with TRBD2. CDR3 length equals 14 residues. Germline V lookup: CDR1 SNHLY, CDR2 FYNNEI. The CDR3 DNA is TGTGCCAGCCGTGAGACTAGCTACTCATACGAGCAGTACTTC. Translation gives CASRETSYSYEQYF.

V gene TRBV21-1 combines with J gene TRBJ2-1; the table's D call TRBD2 went unverified against the DNA. TRBV21-1 is reported as a pseudogene. This CDR3 spans 20 amino acids. The CDR3 region is CASGRVGLAGKYSHYNEQFF. CDR3 coding DNA: TGTGCCAGCGGCAGGGTGGGGCTAGCGGGCAAGTACAGTCATTACAATGAGCAGTTCTTC.

This clonotype was seen many times. This chain links TRBV5-1 with TRBJ2-1; 8 nucleotides line up with TRBD2. The CDR3 is 16 residues long. Germline trimming cut 1 base from V and 0 bases from J; bases unmatched to any gene: 3. Germline V lookup: CDR1 SGHRS, CDR2 YFSETQ. The CDR3 nucleotides read TGCGCCAGCAGCTTGTCGGGGGGGAGCTCCTACAATGAGCAGTTCTTC. It yields the protein CASSLSGGSSYNEQFF.

There are many counts of this clonotype. The V call is TRBV28, the J call TRBJ2-7; 10 nucleotides align to TRBD1. V was clipped by 4 bases and J by 4 bases; unmatched bases: 13. The germline gives CDR1 MDHEN, CDR2 SYDVKM. The CDR3 sequence is 17 residues long. The CDR3 sequence is CASSYLTGGRGVYEQYF. Here the CDR3 DNA reads TGTGCCAGCAGTTATCTGACAGGGGGCCGCGGAGTATACGAGCAGTACTTC.

This clonotype was counted between two and nine times. The chain recombines TRBV6-1 with TRBJ2-1; D remains ambiguous. The CDR3 runs to 18 residues. V was clipped by 2 bases and J by 6 bases, with 23 bases between them. Germline values: CDR1 MNHNS, CDR2 SASEGT. This CDR3 is CASSELVSRAQRGNEQFF. For the CDR3, the DNA is TGTGCCAGCAGTGAACTAGTCAGTCGAGCACAACGAGGCAATGAGCAGTTCTTC.

This clonotype has just a few counts. The rearrangement joins TRBV12-3 or TRBV12-4 to TRBJ2-7; D gene ambiguous. Trimming removed 5 bases at V and 3 bases at J, with 11 bases between. The CDR3 runs 13 residues. CDR3 residues: CASSPGSLYEQYF. CDR3 nucleotides: TGTGCCAGCAGTCCTGGATCTCTCTACGAGCAGTACTTC.

This clonotype has ten or more counts. This chain joins TRBV14 and TRBJ2-3, with D maybe TRBD2 (5 bases). The CDR3 contains 14 residues. CDR1 and CDR2 from the germline V gene are SGHDN and FVKESK. The V and J ends lost 4 bases and 3 bases respectively, with 11 bases between them. The CDR3 sequence: CASSPWTGTDTQYF. In DNA, the CDR3 is TGTGCCAGCAGCCCATGGACGGGGACAGATACGCAGTATTTT.

The V gene is TRBV4-3, the J gene TRBJ1-2, with D possibly being TRBD1 (5 bases). CDR1 and CDR2 from the germline V gene are LGHNA and YSLEER. The CDR3 has 15 residues. Trimming removed 1 base from V and 0 bases from J, with 9 bases in between. CDR3 nucleotides: TGCGCCAGCAGCCAAGCGACAGAAACTAACTATGGCTACACCTTC. Its protein is CASSQATETNYGYTF.

This clonotype was seen more than once but under ten times. The V and J genes are TRBV11-2 and TRBJ2-1; perhaps TRBD1 as D (7 bases). Deletions cut 0 bases from V and 5 bases from J, with 17 bases between. The CDR3 has 17 amino acids. CDR1 SGHAT and CDR2 FQNNGV come from the germline V gene. Here the CDR3 DNA reads TGTGCCAGCAGCTTAGAGGGTCACAGGGGACTTAACAATGAGCAGTTCTTC. Translated, it gives CASSLEGHRGLNNEQFF.

This chain links TRBV20-1 with TRBJ2-3, with no clear D. Germline V gene lookup returns CDR1 DFQATT and CDR2 SNEGSKA (reference sequence). Trimming shortened V by 3 bases and J by 5 bases, and 18 bases separated the two germline ends. The CDR3 totals 15 residues. The CDR3 is CSARWAAGVEDTQYF. CDR3 in DNA: TGCAGTGCTAGGTGGGCGGCTGGGGTTGAAGATACGCAGTATTTT.

There are many counts of this clonotype. Germline and junction disagree at one end, which may indicate a read error. This chain links TRBV7-7 with TRBJ2-5; D is undetermined. Germline V gives CDR1 SSHAT, CDR2 FNYEAQ (reference sequence). The CDR3 has 13 residues. The CDR3 loop reads CASSADREETQYF. In DNA, the CDR3 is TGTGCTAGCAGCGCTGACCGTGAAGAGACCCAGTACTTC. Full variable domain (rest looked up from reference TRBV7-7 and TRBJ2-5): GAGVSQSPRYKVTKRGQDVTLRCDPISSHATLYWYQQALGQGPEFLTYFNYEAQPDKSGLPSDRFSAERPEGSISTLTIQRTEQRDSAMYRCASSADREETQYFGPGTRLLVL.

This clonotype was counted ten times or more. The chain combines TRBV12-3 or TRBV12-4 with TRBJ2-1, with a possible D match to TRBD2 (5 bases). CDR3 length equals 15 residues. The V gene lost 1 base and the J gene lost 6 bases, with 13 bases spanning the gap. Here the CDR3 reads CASSLGLAPGNEQFF. DNA for the CDR3: TGTGCCAGCAGTTTAGGGCTAGCCCCCGGCAATGAGCAGTTCTTC.

The chain links TRBV7-2 to TRBJ2-7; possible D gene TRBD1, 6 bases. The V end lost 3 bases, the J end lost 4 bases, and 13 bases lay between the germline ends. The germline V gene encodes CDR1 SGHTA and CDR2 FQGNSA. The CDR3 covers 14 residues. CDR3 sequence: CASSLSGDKYEQYF. CDR3 nucleotides: TGTGCCAGCAGCTTGTCCGGGGACAAATACGAGCAGTACTTC.

The V call is TRBV27, the J call TRBJ2-7, with TRBD2 matching 8 bases. There are 14 residues in the CDR3. CDR1 and CDR2 (germline): MNHEY, SMNVEV (reference sequence). The trim removed 6 bases at V and 6 bases at J, leaving 10 bases unmatched. The CDR3 coding sequence is TGTGCCAGCAGCCCAGGGACTAGACTCTTCGAGCAGTACTTC. The encoded protein is CASSPGTRLFEQYF.

About this clonotype itself: A read error may be the cause here, since a much bigger clone is one base away. The chain combines TRBV6-5 with TRBJ2-2; a possible D gene is TRBD2 (5 bases). The germline CDR1 and CDR2 sequences are MNHEY and SVGAGI. The CDR3 is 14 amino acids. CDR3 residues: CASSYGRNTGELSF. Written as DNA, the CDR3 is TGTGCCAGCAGTTACGGCAGAAACACCGGGGAGCTGTCTTTT.

This clonotype was observed a few times. The V and J genes are TRBV12-3 or TRBV12-4 and TRBJ1-6; TRBD1 might be the D (5 bases). V dropped 10 bases and J dropped 7 bases, with 11 bases sitting between them. This CDR3 comprises 12 residues. As DNA, the CDR3 is TGTGCCACGAGGGACGGCAATTCACCCCTCCACTTT. Protein product: CATRDGNSPLHF.

A few counts support this clonotype. The chain joins TRBV6-1 to TRBJ2-3, with D perhaps given as TRBD1 or TRBD2 (5 bases each). V lost 6 bases, J lost 2 bases, and 12 bases lay in between. The length of the CDR3 is 14 residues. Germline V gene sequence: CDR1 MNHNS, CDR2 SASEGT. As DNA, the CDR3 is TGTGCCAGCAGGGGGGTTTTCCCCACAGATACGCAGTATTTT. It translates to CASRGVFPTDTQYF.

This clonotype turned up a few times. The gene calls are TRBV11-2 and TRBJ2-1; 14 nucleotides match TRBD2. V gave up 4 bases and J gave up 4 bases; unmatched junction bases: 6. The germline V gene encodes CDR1 SGHAT and CDR2 FQNNGV. The CDR3 runs to 17 residues. Here the CDR3 DNA reads TGTGCCAGCAGCTCCCAGAGACTAGCGGGAGGGTACAATGAGCAGTTCTTC. It translates to CASSSQRLAGGYNEQFF.

V gene TRBV12-3 or TRBV12-4 combines with J gene TRBJ2-1; possibly TRBD2 for D (6 bases). This CDR3 region has 12 residues. Between the trimmed V and J ends, which lost 5 bases and 10 bases, there was a span of 12 bases. CDR3 sequence (DNA): TGTGCCAGCAGTCACGGCGGAGGGGAGCAGTTCTTC. It is translated as CASSHGGGEQFF.

At least ten counts were recorded for this clonotype. The rearrangement links TRBV10-3 to TRBJ1-2; D may be TRBD1 (5 bases). Trimming removed 5 bases at V and 8 bases at J, with 9 bases between. Germline-derived CDR1 and CDR2 are ENHRY and SYGVKD. This CDR3 contains 11 residues. Here the CDR3 reads CAISRWDGYTF. DNA of the CDR3: TGTGCCATCAGTAGGTGGGACGGCTACACCTTC.